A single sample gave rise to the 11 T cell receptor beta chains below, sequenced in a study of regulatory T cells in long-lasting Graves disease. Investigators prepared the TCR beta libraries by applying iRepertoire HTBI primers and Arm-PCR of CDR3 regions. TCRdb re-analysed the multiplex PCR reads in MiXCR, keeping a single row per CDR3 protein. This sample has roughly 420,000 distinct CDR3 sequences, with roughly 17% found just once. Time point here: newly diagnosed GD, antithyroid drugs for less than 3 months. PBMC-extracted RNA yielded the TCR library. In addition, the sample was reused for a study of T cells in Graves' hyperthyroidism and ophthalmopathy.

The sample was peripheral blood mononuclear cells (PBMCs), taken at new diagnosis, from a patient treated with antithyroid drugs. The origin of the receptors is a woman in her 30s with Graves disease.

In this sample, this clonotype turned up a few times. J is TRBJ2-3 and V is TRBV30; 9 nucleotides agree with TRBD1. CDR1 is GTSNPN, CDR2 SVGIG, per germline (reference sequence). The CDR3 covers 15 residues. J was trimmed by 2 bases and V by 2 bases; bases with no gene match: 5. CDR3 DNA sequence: TGTGCCTGGAGTCCCGGGACAGGGTACACAGATACGCAGTATTTT. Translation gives CAWSPGTGYTDTQYF.

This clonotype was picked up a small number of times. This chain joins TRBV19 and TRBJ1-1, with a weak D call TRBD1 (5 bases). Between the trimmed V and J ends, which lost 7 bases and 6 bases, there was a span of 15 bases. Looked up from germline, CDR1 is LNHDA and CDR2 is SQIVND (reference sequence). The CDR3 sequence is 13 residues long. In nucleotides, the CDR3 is TGTGCCAGTATGACCGGGACTCCGTCTGAAGCTTTCTTT. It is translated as CASMTGTPSEAFF.

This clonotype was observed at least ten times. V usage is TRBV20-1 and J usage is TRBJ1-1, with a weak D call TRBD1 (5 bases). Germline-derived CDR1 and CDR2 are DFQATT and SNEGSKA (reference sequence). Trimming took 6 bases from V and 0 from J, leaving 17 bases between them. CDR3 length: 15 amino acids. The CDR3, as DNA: TGCAGTGCCCCCAGTGGGGCCACGTTGAACACTGAAGCTTTCTTT. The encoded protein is CSAPSGATLNTEAFF.

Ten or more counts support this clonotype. The CDR3 nucleotides are TGTGCCAGCGGGCTAGCCGGGGACACCGGGGAGCTGTTTTTT. This sequence encodes CASGLAGDTGELFF. V usage is TRBV28 and J usage is TRBJ2-2; possible D gene TRBD2, 5 bases. Germline lookup yields CDR1 MDHEN and CDR2 SYDVKM. Trimming took 8 bases from V and 3 from J, leaving 13 bases between them. This CDR3 has 14 amino acids.

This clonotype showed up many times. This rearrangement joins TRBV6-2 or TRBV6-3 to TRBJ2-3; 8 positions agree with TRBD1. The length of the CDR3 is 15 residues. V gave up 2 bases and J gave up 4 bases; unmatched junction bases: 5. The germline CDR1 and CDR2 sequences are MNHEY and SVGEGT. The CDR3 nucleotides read TGTGCCAGCAGTTACCTAGACAGGGGTGCAGATACGCAGTATTTT. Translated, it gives CASSYLDRGADTQYF.

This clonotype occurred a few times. The DNA of the CDR3 is TGTGCCAGCAGCCAGATTCACCTGACAGGCTACGAGCAGTACTTC. Its translation is CASSQIHLTGYEQYF. The V call is TRBV4-2, the J call TRBJ2-7, with D possibly being TRBD1 (6 bases). This CDR3 has 15 amino acids. Germline V CDR1 and CDR2: LGHNA, YNFKEQ. Trimming stripped 3 bases from V and 3 bases from J, with 15 bases between.

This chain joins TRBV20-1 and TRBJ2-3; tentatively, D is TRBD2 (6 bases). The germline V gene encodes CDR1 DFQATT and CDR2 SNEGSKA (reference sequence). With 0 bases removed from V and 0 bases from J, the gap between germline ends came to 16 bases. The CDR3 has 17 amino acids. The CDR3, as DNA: TGCAGTGCTAGAGATCCCGTCGGCGGGGCTAGCACAGATACGCAGTATTTT. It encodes CSARDPVGGASTDTQYF.

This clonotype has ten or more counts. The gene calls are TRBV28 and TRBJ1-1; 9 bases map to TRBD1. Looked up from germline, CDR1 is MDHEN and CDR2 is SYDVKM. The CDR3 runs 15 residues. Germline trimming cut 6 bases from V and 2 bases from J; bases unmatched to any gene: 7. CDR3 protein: CASRPPGQGNTEAFF. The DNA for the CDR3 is TGTGCCAGCAGACCTCCGGGACAGGGAAACACTGAAGCTTTCTTT. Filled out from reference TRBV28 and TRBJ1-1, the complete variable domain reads DVKVTQSSRYLVKRTGEKVFLECVQDMDHENMFWYRQDPGLGLRLIYFSYDVKMKEKGDIPEGYSVSREKKERFSLILESASTNQTSMYLCASRPPGQGNTEAFFGQGTRLTVV.

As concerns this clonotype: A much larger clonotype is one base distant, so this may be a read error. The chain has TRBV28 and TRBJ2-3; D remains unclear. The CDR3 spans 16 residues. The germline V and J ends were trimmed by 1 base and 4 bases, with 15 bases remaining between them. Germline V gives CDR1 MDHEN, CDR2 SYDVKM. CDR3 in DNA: TGTGCCAGCAGTTTATATTTACGGCGGTACTCAGATACGCAGTATTTT. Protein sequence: CASSLYLRRYSDTQYF.

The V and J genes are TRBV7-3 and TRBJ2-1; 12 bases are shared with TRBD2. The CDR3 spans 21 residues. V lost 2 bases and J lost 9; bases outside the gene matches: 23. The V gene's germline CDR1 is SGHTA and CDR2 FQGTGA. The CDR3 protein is CASSLQPPGLAGPRAYLEQFF. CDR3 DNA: TGTGCCAGCAGCTTACAACCTCCGGGACTAGCGGGCCCTCGGGCCTACCTTGAGCAGTTCTTC.

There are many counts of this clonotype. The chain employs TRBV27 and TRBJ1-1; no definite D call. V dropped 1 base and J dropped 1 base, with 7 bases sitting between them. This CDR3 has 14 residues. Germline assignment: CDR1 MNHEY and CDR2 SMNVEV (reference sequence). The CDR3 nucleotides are TGTGCCAGCAGTTTATTTGGACCGAACACTGAAGCTTTCTTT. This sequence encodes CASSLFGPNTEAFF.